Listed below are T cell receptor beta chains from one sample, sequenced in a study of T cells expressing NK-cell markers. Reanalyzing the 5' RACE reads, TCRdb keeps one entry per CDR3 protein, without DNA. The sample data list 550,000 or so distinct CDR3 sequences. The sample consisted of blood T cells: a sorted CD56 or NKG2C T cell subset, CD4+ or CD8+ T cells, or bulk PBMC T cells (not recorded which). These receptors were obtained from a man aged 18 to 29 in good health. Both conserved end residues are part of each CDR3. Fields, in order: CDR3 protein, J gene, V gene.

CSAVVFPYNEQFF,TRBJ2-1,TRBV20-1
CASSLKKSTDTQYF,TRBJ2-3,TRBV12-3/TRBV12-4
CASSGEDGNEKLFF,TRBJ1-4,TRBV5-1
CASSQSPLAGTDTQYF,TRBJ2-3,TRBV4-2
CSARLAKGGTDTQYF,TRBJ2-3,TRBV20-1
CASSQESPSRAQETQYF,TRBJ2-5,TRBV4-2
CASSLVTAPNENTQYF,TRBJ2-3,TRBV11-2
CASSLGIGTDTQYF,TRBJ2-3,TRBV5-6
CASSLLVGLSGANVLTF,TRBJ2-6,TRBV28
CASSYGVNTQYF,TRBJ2-3,TRBV5-5
CASSLAGQLTNTQYF,TRBJ2-3,TRBV5-1
CASSLEDRKAFF,TRBJ1-1,TRBV5-1
CASSLGGTPFYNEQFF,TRBJ2-1,TRBV7-2
CASSLALTSGYNEQFF,TRBJ2-1,TRBV5-1
CASRRPGRGPTDTQYF,TRBJ2-3,TRBV11-2
CASSSDSGQASYEQYF,TRBJ2-7,TRBV5-6
CSVPAGGIKTDTQYF,TRBJ2-3,TRBV29-1
CASSVRDREETQYF,TRBJ2-5,TRBV9
CSVVWGGETQYF,TRBJ2-5,TRBV29-1
CASSSVDRAHTDTQYF,TRBJ2-3,TRBV5-5